This T cell receptor (beta chain) was captured by sequencing in a study of blood T cell repertoires in COVID-19 (dated by TCRdb to about 2020). With regard to the full study: Samples covering the acute and convalescent phases of COVID-19 were provided by collaborators in the United States, Italy and Spain. The material from the prospective study consisted of cDNA or gDNA derived from T cells, B-cell-depleted T cells, or PBMCs. Deeply sampled blood TCRbeta repertoires from subjects exposed to, actively infected with, or recovered from COVID-19 were included in the dataset. The repertoires were released in a freely available public database meant as a resource for research on the immune response to SARS-CoV-2. Samples came from the ongoing ImmuneRACE study (first 160 participants) plus 1,254 subjects from 6 global collaborators. Nearly every sample came with metadata listing a de-identified subject ID, COVID-19 status, age in years and sex. Where HLA class I and class II types were available, the types were taken from metadata supplied by the sample provider, not from assay-based typing.

TCRbeta CDR3 regions were amplified from genomic DNA using the immunoSEQ Assay, a bias-controlled multiplex PCR. As for the authors' bioinformatics: The number of nucleated cells in each sample was estimated by amplification of reference gene primers within the assay. To quantify the absolute abundance of each unique TCRbeta CDR3 rearrangement, sequence reads were collapsed and filtered. For each sample, productive Simpson clonality was calculated as the square root of Simpson's diversity index across productive rearrangements. TCRdb mirrors the immuneACCESS table, restricted to in-frame sequences. Some clones are absent from its copies; in checked studies, under half trace to an unresolved V gene, and the reason for the others is unknown. V and J calls and clone size follow that table, whereas D and trimming were derived from the DNA. The sample has roughly 130,000 clones on record, 84% of them singletons. The top ten clonotypes cover around 13% of the sample.

Note on this clone: Its antigen target is currently unknown. There are no base qualities to consult, and no much larger clone falls within one base.

Another Seattle source contributed samples from volunteer blood donors who had recovered from COVID-19. Each collaborating institution followed its own protocols to collect whole blood in K2EDTA tubes. For TCRbeta analysis, collaborator samples were shipped as frozen whole blood, as isolated PBMCs, or as DNA extracted from either sample type. Taken from the germline V gene, the CDR1 and CDR2 loops are SGHRS and YFSETQ. Including cysteine and phenylalanine, the CDR3 has 15 amino acids. Only the CDR3 DNA is retained, 45 bases long and in frame from the first base. At the junction V is shortened by 0 bases and J by 5 bases; bases outside the gene matches: 6. General study outcomes and caveats: The quantity of clinical and demographic metadata differed by source and by participant and was supplied without curation.

This receptor was obtained from a woman aged 25 to 39 who had recovered from COVID-19. Recombination connected TRBV5-1 to TRBJ2-5, with TRBD2 matching 8 junction bases. Sample: peripheral blood. For the CDR3, the sequence is CASSLAGLVGETQYF. The sequence in DNA is TGCGCCAGCAGCTTGGCGGGACTAGTTGGGGAGACCCAGTACTTC.